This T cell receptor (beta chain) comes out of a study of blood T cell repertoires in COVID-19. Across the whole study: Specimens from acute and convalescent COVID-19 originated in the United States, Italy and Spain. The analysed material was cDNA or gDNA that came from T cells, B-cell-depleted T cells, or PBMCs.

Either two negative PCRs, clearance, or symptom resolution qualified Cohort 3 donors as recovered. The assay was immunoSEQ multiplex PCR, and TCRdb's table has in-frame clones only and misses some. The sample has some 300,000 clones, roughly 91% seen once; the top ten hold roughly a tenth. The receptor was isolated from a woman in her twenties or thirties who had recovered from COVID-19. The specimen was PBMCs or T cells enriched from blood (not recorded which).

The CDR3 spells CASTDRAEKLFF. The DNA of the CDR3 is TGTGCCAGCACGGACAGGGCTGAAAAACTGTTTTTT. This chain links TRBV12-3 or TRBV12-4 with TRBJ1-4, with 8 positions matching TRBD1. The V and J ends lost 7 bases and 7 bases, in that order; junction bases with no gene match: 2. CDR3 length equals 12 residues.